One sample yielded the 24 T cell receptor beta chains listed below, sequenced in a study of regulatory T cells in long-lasting Graves disease. The sample's time point: newly diagnosed GD, antithyroid drugs for less than 3 months. Construction of the TCR library relied on RNA isolated from PBMCs. Construction of the TCR beta libraries employed iRepertoire HTBI primers in conjunction with Arm-PCR of CDR3 regions. TCRdb analysed the multiplex PCR reads with MiXCR anew, one entry per CDR3 protein. The sample yields around 250,000 distinct CDR3 sequences, 15% to 20% seen once. The same sample was also used in a study of T cells in Graves' hyperthyroidism and ophthalmopathy.

Sequenced material: peripheral blood mononuclear cells (PBMCs), taken at new diagnosis, from a patient treated with antithyroid drugs. The receptors come from a woman aged 25-40 years with Graves disease.

This clonotype was seen at least ten times. J is TRBJ1-2 and V is TRBV2, with 7 bases aligning to TRBD1. Trimming took 5 bases from V and 8 from J; bases not matched to a gene: 5. The CDR3 totals 12 residues. CDR1 and CDR2 from the germline V gene are SNHLY and FYNNEI. The CDR3 here is CASSFTGDGYTF. The CDR3 DNA reads as TGTGCCAGCAGTTTCACAGGGGACGGCTACACCTTC.

At least ten counts were recorded for this clonotype. The chain carries TRBV7-8 and TRBJ1-2, with 7 bases aligning to TRBD1. Per germline, CDR1 SGHVS and CDR2 FQNEAQ. V was clipped by 6 bases and J by 4 bases; unmatched bases: 2. The CDR3 has 12 residues. The CDR3 DNA is TGTGCCAGCAGGGGGGACAGCTATGGCTACACCTTC. It encodes CASRGDSYGYTF.

The J gene is TRBJ2-4, the V gene TRBV7-8, with D tentatively TRBD2 (7 bases). This CDR3 spans 18 amino acids. Germline V gene sequence: CDR1 SGHVS, CDR2 FQNEAQ. Trimming pared 1 base from V and 1 base from J, leaving 17 bases between. CDR3 loop: CASSLVGGGQGAKNIQYF. The CDR3 coding sequence is TGTGCCAGCAGCTTAGTGGGGGGGGGGCAGGGGGCCAAAAACATTCAGTACTTC.

The sample holds many counts of this clonotype. The chain carries TRBV4-1 and TRBJ2-3; no clear D gene. This CDR3 comprises 17 residues. Per germline, CDR1 MGHRA and CDR2 YSYEKL. V gave up 1 base and J gave up 5 bases, with 19 bases separating them. The CDR3 DNA follows: TGCGCCAGCAGCCAAGTAGGGCCAGGAAGTATGGAAGATACGCAGTATTTT. This translates into CASSQVGPGSMEDTQYF.

This clonotype was detected ten times or more. The V and J genes are TRBV18 and TRBJ1-1; no reliable D call. In germline, CDR1 is KGHSH, CDR2 LQKENI. V dropped 3 bases and J dropped 1 base, with 12 bases sitting between them. The CDR3 has 15 amino acids. This CDR3 is CASSPQKTPNTEAFF. As DNA, the CDR3 is TGTGCCAGCTCACCCCAAAAAACCCCGAACACTGAAGCTTTCTTT.

This clonotype was seen many times. The V gene is TRBV5-4, the J gene TRBJ2-1, with TRBD2 matching over 10 bases. The CDR3 covers 16 residues. CDR1 is SGHNT, CDR2 YYREEE, per germline (reference sequence). V lost 4 bases to trimming and J lost 0 bases; unmatched junction nucleotides: 4. The CDR3 DNA reads as TGTGCCAGCAGCCGGATAGCGGGGGGCTCCTACAATGAGCAGTTCTTC. Translating gives CASSRIAGGSYNEQFF. Together with reference TRBV5-4 and TRBJ2-1, the CDR3 gives the full variable domain: ETGVTQSPTHLIKTRGQQVTLRCSSQSGHNTVSWYQQALGQGPQFIFQYYREEENGRGNFPPRFSGLQFPNYSSELNVNALELDDSALYLCASSRIAGGSYNEQFFGPGTRLTVL.

As to this clonotype: A read error may explain this, as a much larger clone is one base away. J is TRBJ1-2 and V is TRBV6-4; 8 bases are shared with TRBD1. Germline-derived CDR1 and CDR2 are MRHNA and SNTAGT. The CDR3 has 15 amino acids. CDR3 in DNA: TGTGTCAGCAGTGACACCGGACAGGGAAGCTATGGCTACACCTTC. As protein: CVSSDTGQGSYGYTF.

The CDR3 DNA follows: TGCGCCAGCAGCTGGGACAGGGTTCGCCACGAGCAGTACTTC. Protein product: CASSWDRVRHEQYF. The rearrangement uses TRBV5-1 and TRBJ2-7; 9 bases align to TRBD1. Per the germline V gene, CDR1 is SGHRS and CDR2 is YFSETQ. The V gene end was trimmed by 3 bases and the J gene end by 5 bases; junction bases not matched to a gene: 6. This CDR3 spans 14 amino acids.

This clonotype was detected ten times or more. J is TRBJ1-5 and V is TRBV12-3 or TRBV12-4; 11 bases fit TRBD1. The CDR3 length is 18 residues. V lost 4 bases and J lost 0; bases outside the gene matches: 8. The DNA for the CDR3 is TGTGCCAGCAGTTCCGGGACAGGGGGTTTCTATAGCAATCAGCCCCAGCATTTT. Translated, it gives CASSSGTGGFYSNQPQHF.

This clonotype showed up many times. The V and J genes are TRBV2 and TRBJ2-1; 8 positions agree with TRBD1. Germline V CDR1 and CDR2: SNHLY, FYNNEI. The CDR3 contains 15 residues. The junction had 8 bases not matched to a gene; V was cut back by 8 bases and J by 2 bases. The CDR3 here is CASQLDRGAYNEQFF. In DNA form, the CDR3 reads TGTGCCAGCCAGCTTGACAGGGGTGCCTACAATGAGCAGTTCTTC.

The sample holds many counts of this clonotype. The rearrangement uses TRBV15 and TRBJ1-4; no clear D gene. This CDR3 is 16 amino acids long. The ends were cut back, 1 base at V and 7 bases at J, with 16 bases in the middle. Germline CDR1 is LNHNV and CDR2 is YYDKDF (reference sequence). The CDR3 region has the DNA TGTGCCACCAGCAGAGTCCCGACGGGAGGTGCTGAAAAACTGTTTTTT. Its translation: CATSRVPTGGAEKLFF.

There are many counts of this clonotype. The V gene is TRBV20-1, the J gene TRBJ2-3; D is ambiguous. V was shortened by 0 bases and J by 0 bases, with 10 bases between the two germline ends. The V gene's germline CDR1 is DFQATT and CDR2 SNEGSKA (reference sequence). The CDR3 consists of 15 residues. The CDR3 DNA reads TGCAGTGCTAGAGATTATCGGTCTAGCACAGATACGCAGTATTTT. Translated, it gives CSARDYRSSTDTQYF.

This clonotype showed up many times. The chain carries TRBV3-1 and TRBJ2-7, with TRBD1 as a possible D gene (6 bases). The CDR3 loop spans 11 amino acids. Trimming pared 6 bases from V and 6 bases from J, leaving 9 bases between. Germline CDR1 and CDR2: LGHDT and YNNKEL (reference sequence). The CDR3 DNA is TGTGCCAGCAGGGGGGACATCGAGCAGTACTTC. This codes for CASRGDIEQYF.

This clonotype was counted ten times or more. J is TRBJ2-1 and V is TRBV20-1; TRBD2 might be the D (5 bases). The CDR3 totals 15 residues. Trimming pared 2 bases from V and 3 bases from J, leaving 14 bases between. Germline CDR1 is DFQATT and CDR2 is SNEGSKA (reference sequence). The CDR3 sequence: CSARPSRGYYNEQFF. The CDR3 DNA follows: TGCAGTGCTAGACCCAGCCGGGGATACTACAATGAGCAGTTCTTC.

This clonotype was counted ten times or more. The V call is TRBV7-9, the J call TRBJ2-5, with TRBD2 matching 7 bases. V trimming: 3 bases; J trimming: 6 bases; junction bases outside the gene matches: 7. Germline V gives CDR1 SEHNR, CDR2 FQNEAQ (reference sequence). The CDR3 totals 14 residues. The CDR3 loop reads CASSFSAGVKTQYF. The CDR3 nucleotides are TGTGCCAGCAGCTTCTCGGCGGGGGTTAAGACCCAGTACTTC.

This clonotype has at least ten counts. One end of the junction is discordant with germline, which a read error may explain. This chain connects TRBV10-3 to TRBJ1-5; 8 bases agree with TRBD1. Germline values: CDR1 ENHRY, CDR2 SYGVKD. CDR3 length: 13 amino acids. The DNA for the CDR3 is TGTGCCATCGGTGACAGGGGAGATCAGCCCCAGCATTTT. As protein: CAIGDRGDQPQHF.

This clonotype was seen ten or more times. This chain links TRBV27 with TRBJ1-5, with unresolved D. Germline V gene data show CDR1 as MNHEY and CDR2 as SMNVEV (reference sequence). The CDR3 spans 14 residues. Trimming took 0 bases from V and 4 from J, leaving 7 bases between them. The CDR3 region is CASSLSYINQPQHF. The DNA of the CDR3 is TGTGCCAGCAGTTTATCCTACATAAATCAGCCCCAGCATTTT.

This clonotype occurred many times. The chain joins TRBV20-1 to TRBJ1-2, with TRBD1 as a possible D gene (6 bases). Germline V gene sequence: CDR1 DFQATT, CDR2 SNEGSKA (reference sequence). There are 14 residues in the CDR3. V dropped 3 bases and J dropped 5 bases, with 16 bases sitting between them. CDR3 protein: CSARLRGGGYGYTF. The CDR3 DNA is TGCAGTGCTAGGCTCCGTGGGGGCGGATATGGCTACACCTTC.

This clonotype has ten or more counts. The rearrangement joins TRBV5-5 to TRBJ1-4; D uncertain. The CDR3 sequence is 14 residues long. CDR1 is SGHKS and CDR2 is YYEKEE in the germline V gene (reference sequence). Trimming stripped 0 bases from V and 8 bases from J, with 11 bases between. CDR3 residues: CASSLVGYLEKLFF. CDR3 DNA: TGTGCCAGCAGCTTGGTTGGTTATCTCGAAAAACTGTTTTTT.

This clonotype was detected only a few times. The chain is built from TRBV7-2 and TRBJ2-2; D gene ambiguous. The CDR3 is 17 residues long. Per the germline V gene, CDR1 is SGHTA and CDR2 is FQGNSA. The V end lost 1 base, the J end lost 0 bases, and 12 bases lay between the germline ends. The CDR3 coding sequence is TGTGCCAGCAGCTTAGAATCAGGCGTAGCGAACACCGGGGAGCTGTTTTTT. Protein product: CASSLESGVANTGELFF.

This clonotype has at least ten counts. The V call is TRBV11-2, the J call TRBJ2-4; 8 bases are a match to TRBD2. This CDR3 is built from 14 residues. J lost 7 bases, V lost 6 bases, and 8 bases had no gene match. Germline values: CDR1 SGHAT, CDR2 FQNNGV. In DNA, the CDR3 is TGTGCCAGCAGGCTCCGGGAGGGCCTGAACATTCAGTACTTC. Protein sequence: CASRLREGLNIQYF.

This clonotype came up many times. The genes are TRBV4-1 and TRBJ2-3; D may match TRBD1 or TRBD2 (5 bases each). CDR1 is MGHRA, CDR2 YSYEKL, per germline. The V end was cut by 4 bases, the J end by 5 bases, with 25 bases between. This CDR3 contains 18 residues. The DNA of the CDR3 is TGCGCCAGCAGCCGAGACAGCGGTCTCAGAGGATGGGGAGATACGCAGTATTTT. Protein sequence: CASSRDSGLRGWGDTQYF.

This clonotype has ten or more counts. The V and J genes are TRBV20-1 and TRBJ2-7, with TRBD2 matching over 13 bases. The CDR3 loop spans 17 amino acids. Germline V gene lookup returns CDR1 DFQATT and CDR2 SNEGSKA (reference sequence). V dropped 7 bases and J dropped 2; count of bases not matched to a gene: 14. The CDR3 reads CSVSRGGGLAGPYEQYF. The CDR3 coding sequence is TGCAGTGTATCGAGAGGGGGGGGACTAGCGGGGCCCTACGAGCAGTACTTC.

This clonotype occurred many times. The CDR3 reads CASSSGGSGNTIYF. Here the CDR3 DNA reads TGTGCCAGCAGCTCCGGGGGCTCTGGAAACACCATATATTTT. The gene calls are TRBV28 and TRBJ1-3; D is possibly TRBD1 (5 bases). V shed 6 bases and J shed 0 bases, with 9 bases lying between them. The CDR3 is 14 amino acids. CDR1 is MDHEN and CDR2 is SYDVKM in the germline V gene.